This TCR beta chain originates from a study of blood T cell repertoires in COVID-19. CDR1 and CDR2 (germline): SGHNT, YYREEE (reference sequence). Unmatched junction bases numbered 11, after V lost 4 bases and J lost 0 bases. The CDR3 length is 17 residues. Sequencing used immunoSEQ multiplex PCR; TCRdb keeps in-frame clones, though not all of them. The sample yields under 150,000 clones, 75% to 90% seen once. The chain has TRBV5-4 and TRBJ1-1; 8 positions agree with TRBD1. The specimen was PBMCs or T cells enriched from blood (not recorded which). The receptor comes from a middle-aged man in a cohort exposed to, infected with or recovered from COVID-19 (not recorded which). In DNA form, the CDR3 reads TGTGCCAGCAGCCTAGGACAGGGAGGAAGTGTGAACACTGAAGCTTTCTTT. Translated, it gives CASSLGQGGSVNTEAFF.